This T cell receptor beta chain originates from a study of blood T cell repertoires in COVID-19 (TCRdb year 2020). In the study overall: The collaborator samples originated in the United States, Italy and Spain and spanned the acute and convalescent phases of COVID-19. The prospective study material was composed of cDNA or gDNA derived from T cells, B-cell-depleted T cells, or PBMCs. Subjects who had been exposed to COVID-19, were actively infected with it, or had recovered from it provided the deeply sampled blood TCRbeta repertoires that made up the dataset. A freely available public database, intended as a resource for researchers studying the immune response to SARS-CoV-2, is where the repertoires were released. Samples came from the ongoing ImmuneRACE study (first 160 participants) plus 1,254 subjects from 6 global collaborators. A de-identified subject ID, COVID-19 status, age in years and sex were almost always included in the sample metadata. Where HLA class I and class II types were available, the types were taken from metadata supplied by the sample provider, not from assay-based typing.

TCRbeta CDR3 regions were amplified from genomic DNA using the immunoSEQ Assay, a bias-controlled multiplex PCR. In the source study's methods: Nucleated cell counts per sample were estimated from amplification of reference gene primers within the assay. To quantify the absolute abundance of each unique TCRbeta CDR3 rearrangement, sequence reads were collapsed and filtered. For each sample, productive Simpson clonality was calculated as the square root of Simpson's diversity index across productive rearrangements. The clones in this table, taken by TCRdb from immuneACCESS, are in-frame only. Not every clone is retained; where verified, under half of the shortfall comes from an unresolved V gene, and the cause of the rest is unknown. V, J and clone size reflect that table, while D and trimming were determined from the DNA. The sample includes 300,000 to 350,000 clones, with approximately 86% observed a single time. Of the sample, around 4.5% is held by the ten largest clones.

Beyond this particular receptor, the publication reports: Clinical and demographic metadata were provided uncurated, with the amount varying by source and participant.

V and J are truncated by 7 bases and 4 bases respectively, leaving an intervening sequence of 14 bases. The CDR3 sequence holds 13 residues, the cysteine and phenylalanine included. The DNA shown is the 39-base CDR3, in frame from base 1. About this clone: The antigen it binds to is not known. Nothing much larger sits one base from this clone, and base qualities are not available.

Enrolling through a virtual design, the prospective study's participants ranged in age from roughly 18 to 90 years and lived across 24 United States geographic areas. In the prospective study, cohorts were assigned on the basis of participant-reported clinical history obtained from a screening survey and a study questionnaire. In the prospective study, whole blood, serum and a nasopharyngeal or oropharyngeal swab were collected from each participant by mobile phlebotomists. Additional blood draws and questionnaires over an approximately 2-month period could optionally be provided by prospective study participants. Blood samples from the prospective study were shipped frozen or at room temperature prior to DNA extraction.

Recombination linked TRBV12-3 or TRBV12-4 to TRBJ2-7; a tentative D match to TRBD2 spans 6 bases. The TCR was taken from a woman between 40 and 50 years old with acute COVID-19. The sample comprised PBMCs or T cells enriched from blood (not recorded which). DNA sequence: TGTGCCAGCACTCTAGCGCTGGAGTACGAGCAGTACTTC. The resulting protein is CASTLALEYEQYF.